Below are 3 T cell receptor beta chains sequenced from a single sample in a study of blood T cell repertoires in COVID-19. Measured with immunoSEQ multiplex PCR; TCRdb has only the in-frame clones, and not every one. Among roughly 260,000 clones listed, 83% were seen once. Sequenced material: PBMCs or T cells enriched from blood (not recorded which). These receptors were obtained from a woman between 40 and 50 years old who had been exposed to COVID-19.

This chain connects TRBV5-1 to TRBJ2-1; no clear D gene. From germline, CDR1 is SGHRS and CDR2 YFSETQ. V lost 1 base and J 3 bases, leaving 11 bases between the germline ends. The CDR3 spans 15 residues. CDR3: CASSLPRPNYNEQFF. The CDR3 DNA reads as TGCGCCAGCAGCTTGCCTAGACCTAACTACAATGAGCAGTTCTTC.

This clone was seen just once. The CDR3 DNA follows: TGTGCCAGCAGTTTGGAGGGAACTGGCTACACCTTC. This encodes CASSLEGTGYTF. V and J are TRBV28 and TRBJ1-2, with D hard to call. The CDR3 spans 12 residues. V was cut by 3 bases and J by 7 bases, with 9 bases left in between. The V gene's germline CDR1 is MDHEN and CDR2 SYDVKM.

This clone was seen only once. The J gene is TRBJ2-3, the V gene TRBV24-1, with TRBD1 matching over 12 bases. The trim removed 7 bases at V and 2 bases at J, leaving 6 bases unmatched. Germline lookup yields CDR1 KGHDR and CDR2 SFDVKD. This CDR3 is built from 16 residues. CDR3 protein: CATSPGTGGVTDTQYF. In DNA, the CDR3 is TGTGCCACCAGCCCCGGGACAGGGGGCGTCACAGATACGCAGTATTTT.